This passage covers 5 T cell receptor beta chains from one sample sequenced in a study of blood T cell repertoires in COVID-19. Assay used: immunoSEQ multiplex PCR; TCRdb lists only in-frame clones, some missing. The sample records approximately 350,000 clones, about 90% being singletons. The sample consisted of peripheral blood. The receptors come from a woman between 70 and 85 years old with COVID-19, enrolled during active disease.

The chain couples TRBV19 to TRBJ1-3; no reliable D call. This CDR3 region has 14 residues. V was shortened by 7 bases and J by 0 bases, with 10 bases between the two germline ends. The germline V gene has CDR1 LNHDA and CDR2 SQIVND (reference sequence). CDR3: CASIKTSSGNTIYF. CDR3 coding DNA: TGTGCCAGTATCAAGACAAGCTCTGGAAACACCATATATTTT.

This clone was observed once. The V gene is TRBV7-8, the J gene TRBJ1-5; D is undetermined. The V and J ends lost 5 bases and 0 bases respectively, with 11 bases between them. Germline V CDR1 and CDR2: SGHVS, FQNEAQ. This CDR3 region has 15 residues. For the CDR3, the DNA is TGTGCCAGCAGCCGATACTCAGGTAGCAATCAGCCCCAGCATTTT. This translates into CASSRYSGSNQPQHF.

This sequence joins TRBV29-1 and TRBJ2-7; 10 nucleotides agree with TRBD1. Per the germline V gene, CDR1 is SQVTM and CDR2 is ANQGSEA. CDR3 length: 16 residues. Germline trimming cut 0 bases from V and 7 bases from J; bases unmatched to any gene: 12. The CDR3 sequence is CSVEDKGTGVTWEQYF. DNA for the CDR3: TGCAGCGTTGAAGATAAGGGGACAGGGGTGACGTGGGAGCAGTACTTC.

The chain combines TRBV20-1 with TRBJ2-3, with 7 nucleotides matching TRBD2. This CDR3 is 13 amino acids long. Germline values: CDR1 DFQATT, CDR2 SNEGSKA (reference sequence). V shed 3 bases, J shed 4 bases, and the junction held 4 bases outside the gene matches. CDR3 sequence (DNA): TGCAGTGCTAGTGGGGGGGGAGCAGATACGCAGTATTTT. It encodes CSASGGGADTQYF.

This sequence joins TRBV27 and TRBJ2-2; tentative D call: TRBD2 (5 bases). The CDR3 consists of 13 residues. Trimming took 5 bases from V and 7 from J, leaving 11 bases between them. Germline CDR1 is MNHEY and CDR2 is SMNVEV (reference sequence). CDR3 bases: TGTGCCAGCAGTCCCTTGAGGGACGGGGAGCTGTTTTTT. It is translated as CASSPLRDGELFF.